The present entry profiles one TCR beta chain with its context. There is no known antigen for this receptor. The junction departs from the called germline gene at one end, perhaps through a read error. This entry comes from a study of CD8 T cells in ankylosing spondylitis (dated by TCRdb to about 2017). Background for the entire study: The study profiled T cell receptor beta repertoires in healthy donors and ankylosing spondylitis patients to find disease-linked TCR variants. The full study cohort was made up of 25 ankylosing spondylitis patients and 108 healthy donors. Peripheral blood was sampled, and synovial fluid was also collected from ankylosing spondylitis patients. Overall results and qualifications from the work: According to the report, matched synovial fluid samples from ankylosing spondylitis patients were significantly enriched for the disease-linked clones. Some motif variants were previously reported in synovial fluid and blood of reactive arthritis patients, suggesting common disease-initiation mechanisms. The disease-linked clones showed a CD8+ phenotype and occurred at relatively low frequencies in peripheral blood. A TCR beta motif of several highly homologous amino acid variants appeared characteristic of blood from ankylosing spondylitis patients.

The sequencer was an Illumina HiSeq 2500. Quantitative 5'-RACE with molecular barcodes was the method used to prepare the TCR beta libraries. The source study handled its data this way. To identify disease-linked TCR variants, a new computational method was used, one built on a probabilistic model of VDJ rearrangement. The public reads were quality trimmed at Q25 with fastp and then assembled into clones with MiXCR by TCRdb, keeping productive beta chains. Rows are combined by CDR3 protein, so each entry shows the most common genes and DNA. The V and J calls and clone size come from TCRdb's table, not from the authors' own analysis. Present in this sample are around 490,000 distinct CDR3 sequences, about 5% of which were seen just once. Around 3.5% of the sample is held by the ten biggest clonotypes. Including cysteine and phenylalanine, the CDR3 has 15 amino acids. Only CDR3 DNA is held: 45 bases, read in frame from base 1. The germline V gene (reference sequence) gives CDR1 as DFQATT and CDR2 as SNEGSKA.

The chain is made from TRBV20-1 and TRBJ2-7; TRBD1 could be the D gene, as 5 bases match. This TCR was sampled from a male donor with ankylosing spondylitis. The sequencing input was blood, either unsorted or a sorted T cell fraction (not recorded which). The DNA sequence is as follows: TGCAGTGCCAGAGGACACAGTCAGGGCTTCTACGAGCAGTACTTC. This sequence encodes CSARGHSQGFYEQYF.